The clone carrying this T cell receptor (beta chain) was seen only once. This entry is derived from a study of PD-1 and CTLA-4 blockade in melanoma. This table comes from immunoSEQ multiplex PCR, and its TCRdb copy is limited to in-frame clones, with some not included. The table shows about 28,000 clones, with around nine tenths occurring only once. The CDR3 contains 15 residues. V gave up 6 bases and J gave up 5 bases; unmatched junction bases: 10. Germline CDR1 is SGHTA and CDR2 is FQGNSA. This material consisted of CD8+ T cells from peripheral blood, taken before anti-PD-1 treatment. The origin of this receptor is a human donor with melanoma. The rearrangement uses TRBV7-2 and TRBJ1-1; the match to TRBD1 covers 9 bases. The CDR3 sequence is CASSLNDRGWTEAFF. The CDR3, as DNA: TGTGCCAGCAGTCTGAACGACAGGGGGTGGACTGAAGCTTTCTTT.